This TCR beta chain was sequenced for a study of beta chain features in type 1 diabetes (dated 2018 in TCRdb). With regard to the full study: No differences in mean age, gender distribution, total cell number or subset yield were found between patients and healthy donors. A total of about 110 million sorted cells were examined across all samples, and the number of cells per subset was strongly correlated with RNA yield. In the study, recently diagnosed type 1 diabetes patients and matched healthy donors were compared on the TCRB repertoires of their sorted circulating CD4+ T cell subsets. Whereas all 28 donors provided naive and central memory subsets, regulatory and stem cell-like memory subsets were isolated from just 8 patients and about 8 healthy donors. Findings and caveats that apply to the study as a whole: Because small numbers of individuals were included in the HLA sub-analyses, any influence of HLA type on TCRB rearrangement was left unresolved. Type 1 diabetes patients showed a moderate but significant shortening of TCRB CDR3 length in all four CD4+ subsets. Patients with type 1 diabetes made fewer insertions and deleted more nucleotides at VDJ recombination sites, implying thymic rearrangement abnormalities. Naive, central memory and regulatory TCRB repertoires appeared to be more similar among patients than among healthy donors. Because cDNA rather than genomic DNA was sequenced, highly expressing activated cells could have been over-represented, although no difference in activation and CD3 levels was found between groups. PCR might favor shorter templates, but patient and control samples were amplified and corrected together, so any skew would affect both groups equally.

The High Capacity cDNA Reverse Transcription Kit was used to reverse transcribe all of the isolated RNA, meaning that expressed TCRB transcripts were what got sequenced. Deep immunoSEQ sequencing was applied to naive, central memory and regulatory T cell samples, giving an average of approximately 3.8 million total reads per sample. Sorted cells were lysed in RLT buffer and RNA was extracted with DNase-treated RNeasy Micro or Mini kits, depending on cell number. To prevent cross-contamination, each cell subset was processed individually, whereas patient and healthy donor samples were processed jointly. Using the immunoSEQ multiplex PCR, TCRB sequences were amplified from cDNA into 87-bp fragments spanning the CDR3 region. The amplicons were sequenced using the Illumina HiSeq platform. Per the authors' processing: Synthetic template baselines were used to correct PCR bias computationally, reads within Hamming distance 2 were collapsed, and singletons that could not be merged were discarded. By aligning reads against IMGT, V, D and J genes, CDR3 length, and insertions or deletions at six rearrangement sites were assigned. Clonotype counts were normalized to sorted cell number within each subset before computing true diversity and Gini coefficients with the tcR R package. The overlap coefficient, calculated on TCRB nucleotide sequences, was used to quantify repertoire sharing. TCRdb took over this immuneACCESS table, retaining in-frame rearrangements with V and J assigned. Such tables are incomplete; in checked studies, under half of the missing clones stem from an unresolved V gene, and the remainder is unexplained. V, J and clone size are those of that table, while D and trimming were read from the DNA. The sample data list hundreds of thousands of clones, and 13% to 15% of these were observed just once. The ten largest clones take up approximately 6.7% of the sample.

Each donor gave one peripheral blood draw, averaging about 120 mL, which was collected into heparinised tubes. A BD FACSAria II was used to sort naive, central memory, regulatory and stem cell-like memory CD4+ T cells with a panel that included CD45RO, CCR7, CD25, CD127, CD95 and CD27. Every sorted population had a purity above 95%. PBMCs were isolated immediately by Lymphoprep density gradient centrifugation and stained directly without culture. Samples were stained and sorted in pairs, with one healthy donor and one patient per experiment, so that batch effects were minimized. As encoded in the germline V gene (reference sequence), CDR1 is GTSNPN while CDR2 is SVGIG. From the cysteine through the phenylalanine, the CDR3 covers 14 amino acids. The DNA shown is the 42-base CDR3, in frame from base 1. The germline ends are 9 bases apart after V is trimmed by 1 base and J by 2 bases. This clone was picked up a small number of times. Its antigen remains unidentified. No clone much larger than this one lies a single base away; base qualities are absent.

The sequence came from a young man in good health. The sequenced sample consisted of central memory CD4+ T cells from blood. The rearrangement joined TRBV30 to TRBJ1-5; the D region possibly corresponds to TRBD1 (5 bases align). The sequence in DNA is TGTGCCTGGAGTGGGGGGGATGGCAATCAGCCCCAGCATTTT. The resulting protein is CAWSGGDGNQPQHF.